The rows below give T cell receptor beta chains drawn from one sample of a study of preoperative IRX-2 immunotherapy in early breast cancer. The table came from immunoSEQ multiplex PCR; TCRdb's copy has only in-frame clones and leaves some out. This sample has 11,000 or so clones, with 65% to 90% found just once. Sequencing was performed on lymph node tissue, taken before IRX-2 immunotherapy. The receptor set was obtained from a human donor with breast cancer. The CDR3 runs from the conserved cysteine through the conserved F or W. The D gene is left open where the match is weak. Size values are once, few and many counts, or a class for expanded clones, and some rows have none.

size	V	J	D	DNA	CDR3
once	TRBV11-3	TRBJ1-5	NA	TGTGCCAGCAGCTTAGGAGGTCAGGAGACGGAGCCCCAGCATTTT	CASSLGGQETEPQHF
few	TRBV6-8	TRBJ1-3	NA	TGTGCCAGCAGTTACCGCTCAGGGACGGGAAACACCATATATTTT	CASSYRSGTGNTIYF
few	TRBV18	TRBJ1-5	NA	TGTGCCAGCTCACCGAACAGCTATAGCAATCAGCCCCAGCATTTT	CASSPNSYSNQPQHF
NA	TRBV29-1	TRBJ2-2	TRBD2	TGCAGCGTTGAGCTAGCGGGAGACGTTCAAAATAGCGGGGAGCTGTTTTTT	CSVELAGDVQNSGELFF
once	TRBV6-8	TRBJ1-2	NA	TGTGCCAGCAGTTCTAGCAGCTATGGCTACACCTTC	CASSSSSYGYTF
NA	TRBV28	TRBJ2-4	TRBD2	TGTGCCAGCATTTTTAGCGGGAGGGGCAAAAACATTCAGTACTTC	CASIFSGRGKNIQYF
NA	TRBV28	TRBJ2-1	NA	TGTGCCAGCAGGCCCCTAATGGGTGAGCAGTTCTTC	CASRPLMGEQFF
NA	TRBV28	TRBJ2-7	NA	TGTGCCAGCAGTTCAGCAGGGTACGAGCAGTACTTC	CASSSAGYEQYF
few	TRBV28	TRBJ1-1	TRBD1	TGTGCCAGCAGTAAGGGGACAGTTTCAAGGGGGACTGAAGCTTTCTTT	CASSKGTVSRGTEAFF
NA	TRBV11-3	TRBJ1-4	NA	TGTGCCAGCAGCCCAGGCTCCAGGGCTAATGAAAAACTGTTTTTT	CASSPGSRANEKLFF
NA	TRBV14	TRBJ2-6	NA	TGTGCCAGCAGCCTTCAGGGGGGTGGGGCCAACGTCCTGACTTTC	CASSLQGGGANVLTF
NA	TRBV7-2	TRBJ1-4	NA	TGTGCCAGCAGCTTAGCCGGCAATGAAAAACTGTTTTTT	CASSLAGNEKLFF
NA	TRBV7-7	TRBJ2-3	TRBD1	TGTGCCAGCAGCTTGGTTAGGGGGCGCAGACTGAGCACAGATACGCAGTATTTT	CASSLVRGRRLSTDTQYF
NA	TRBV6-8	TRBJ2-1	NA	TGTGCCAGCAGTCCCCGTGGAACCCAATCCTACAATGAGCAGTTCTTC	CASSPRGTQSYNEQFF
NA	TRBV11-3	TRBJ2-5	TRBD1	TGTGCCAGCAGCTTAGATAACAGGGGACAAGAGACCCAGTACTTC	CASSLDNRGQETQYF
NA	TRBV11-3	TRBJ1-3	TRBD1	TGTGCCAGCAGCCAGGGGGACGTTGGGAACACCATATATTTT	CASSQGDVGNTIYF
NA	TRBV19	TRBJ2-2	NA	TGTGCCAGTAGTGCTCTCGACAGGAGCACCGGGGAGCTGTTTTTT	CASSALDRSTGELFF
few	TRBV6-8	TRBJ1-3	NA	TGTGCCAGCAGTTACCAAAGTTCTGGAAACACCATATATTTT	CASSYQSSGNTIYF
NA	TRBV7-6	TRBJ1-1	NA	TGTGCCAGCAACTTCAACCGGGGGACGGGGACTGAAGCTTTCTTT	CASNFNRGTGTEAFF
once	TRBV19	TRBJ2-6	NA	TGTGCCAGTAGTATGCTGGGTACGGGGGCTGGGGCCAACGTCCTGACTTTC	CASSMLGTGAGANVLTF
NA	TRBV29-1	TRBJ2-7	TRBD2	TGCAGCGCTAGGACTAGCGGGAGAGGGGAGCAGTACTTC	CSARTSGRGEQYF
NA	TRBV11-3	TRBJ2-5	NA	TGTGCCAGCAGCTTAGTTTTCGGGGGCGCGAGAGAGACCCAGTACTTC	CASSLVFGGARETQYF
NA	TRBV11-3	TRBJ1-2	NA	TGTGCCAGCAGCTCAGGACTTCTTTTCTCCTATGGCTACACCTTC	CASSSGLLFSYGYTF
NA	TRBV5-1	TRBJ2-1	TRBD2	TGCGCCAGCAGCGAGCGGGAGGGCCCTTACAATGAGCAGTTCTTC	CASSEREGPYNEQFF